This T cell receptor beta chain emerged from a study of blood T cell repertoires in COVID-19 (dated by TCRdb to 2019 to 2021). With regard to the full study: Samples covering the acute and convalescent phases of COVID-19 were provided by collaborators in the United States, Italy and Spain. Where available, HLA class I and class II types were obtained from metadata supplied by the sample provider rather than from assay-based typing. The material from the prospective study consisted of cDNA or gDNA derived from T cells, B-cell-depleted T cells, or PBMCs. The dataset comprised deeply sampled blood TCRbeta repertoires from subjects exposed to, actively infected with, or recovered from COVID-19. A de-identified subject ID, COVID-19 status, age in years and sex were almost always included in the sample metadata. A freely available public database, intended as a resource for researchers studying the immune response to SARS-CoV-2, is where the repertoires were released. The samples were drawn from the first 160 participants of the ongoing ImmuneRACE study and from more than 1,000 subjects provided by 6 global collaborators.

Whole blood was collected in K2EDTA tubes by collaborating institutions according to the institutions' own protocols. Collaborator samples were shipped for TCRbeta analysis as frozen whole blood, isolated PBMCs, or DNA extracted from either sample type. V is clipped by 0 bases and J by 8 bases, and the sequence between their germline boundaries is 10 bases long. From the germline V gene, CDR1 is MGHRA and CDR2 is YSYEKL. The CDR3, cysteine through phenylalanine, is 14 amino acids long. CDR3 DNA only is kept here, 42 bases in frame from base 1. About this clone itself: The antigen this receptor binds is unknown. No much larger clonotype is one base removed from it; base qualities were not supplied.

Broader findings and caveats from the paper: How much clinical and demographic metadata was included differed by source and by participant, and the metadata was provided uncurated.

TCRbeta CDR3 regions were amplified from genomic DNA by means of the immunoSEQ Assay, a bias-controlled multiplex PCR. In the authors' own workflow: The number of nucleated cells in each sample was estimated from the amplification of reference gene primers within the assay. To quantify the absolute abundance of each unique TCRbeta CDR3 rearrangement, sequence reads were collapsed and filtered. For each sample, productive Simpson clonality was calculated by taking the square root of Simpson's diversity index across productive rearrangements. In its TCRdb copy, this immuneACCESS table keeps in-frame sequences only and misses some clones. Where compared with another copy, unresolved V genes explain less than half of these, and the others have no known cause. V and J calls and clone size are those listed in that table; D and trimming were worked out from the DNA. The sample yields around 180,000 clones; approximately 85% were counted once. The ten largest clones take up 9.8% of the sample.

The chain is encoded by TRBV4-1 joined to TRBJ2-2; TRBD1 is a weak D gene call, 6 bases matching. Sequences were obtained from peripheral blood. The sequence derives from a woman older than 75 with acute or convalescent COVID-19. The CDR3 reads CASSQEGGWGELFF. DNA sequence: TGCGCCAGCAGCCAAGAAGGGGGTTGGGGGGAGCTGTTTTTT.